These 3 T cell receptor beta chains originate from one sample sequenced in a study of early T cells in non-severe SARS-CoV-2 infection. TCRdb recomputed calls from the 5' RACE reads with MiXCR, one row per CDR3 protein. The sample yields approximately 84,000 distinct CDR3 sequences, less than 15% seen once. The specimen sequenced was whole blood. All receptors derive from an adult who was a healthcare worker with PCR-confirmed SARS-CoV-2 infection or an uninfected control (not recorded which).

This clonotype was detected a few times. This chain's CDR3 is CASSFRDTGELFF. DNA of the CDR3: TGTGCCAGCAGTTTTCGTGACACCGGGGAGCTGTTTTTT. The V and J genes are TRBV27 and TRBJ2-2; D unresolved. Between the trimmed V and J ends, which lost 3 bases and 3 bases, there was a span of 5 bases. The germline CDR1 and CDR2 sequences are MNHEY and SMNVEV (reference sequence). CDR3 size: 13 residues.

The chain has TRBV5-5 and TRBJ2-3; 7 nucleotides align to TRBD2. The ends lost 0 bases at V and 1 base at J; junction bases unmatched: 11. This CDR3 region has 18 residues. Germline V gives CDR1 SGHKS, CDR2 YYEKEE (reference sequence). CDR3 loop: CASSLEPNTLAGTDTQYF. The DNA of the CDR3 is TGTGCCAGCAGCTTGGAGCCCAACACGCTAGCGGGCACAGATACGCAGTATTTT.

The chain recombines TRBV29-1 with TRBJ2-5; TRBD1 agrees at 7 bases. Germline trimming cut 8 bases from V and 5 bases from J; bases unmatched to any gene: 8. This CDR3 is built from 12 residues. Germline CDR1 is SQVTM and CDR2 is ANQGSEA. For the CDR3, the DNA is TGCAGCCACCTAGGGGGCCAGGAGACCCAGTACTTC. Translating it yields CSHLGGQETQYF. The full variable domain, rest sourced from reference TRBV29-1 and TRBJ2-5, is SAVISQKPSRDICQRGTSLTIQCQVDSQVTMMFWYRQQPGQSLTLIATANQGSEATYESGFVIDKFPISRPNLTFSTLTVSNMSPEDSSIYLCSHLGGQETQYFGPGTRLLVL.